The present T cell receptor beta chain was sequenced within a study of T cell responses to AZD1222 COVID-19 vaccine (dated by TCRdb to 2020 to 2023). In the study overall: AZD1222 recipients whose second dose came at about 4 weeks and those whose second dose came at about 12 weeks were combined into one group, since spike-specific TCR depth and breadth did not differ between the two schedules. TCR sequencing was performed for roughly 250 trial participants, of whom about 200 were given two doses of AZD1222 and approximately 26 were given two doses of MenACWY control vaccine. Trial participants were enrolled by age into subgroups of 18-55, 56-69 and 70-plus years, and around 140, 26 and 57 TCR-sequenced participants, respectively, were included in these subgroups.

This specimen's time point label, interpreted: baseline before first vaccination. Samples from vaccinated people were obtained from the UK trials COV001 and COV002, which included a single-blind randomized controlled phase 2/3 trial of AZD1222 (ChAdOx1 nCoV-19) in healthy adults. Trial participant PBMC samples were collected at day 0 and day 28 after the second dose for TCRbeta chain sequencing. The CDR3 regions of human TCRbeta chains were subjected to immunosequencing. Regarding the original processing steps: Repertoire TCRs were checked for matches against a reference library of SARS-CoV-2-specific TCRs that had been generated using the MIRA antigen-specificity platform. Breadth meant the fraction of unique TCRs that were SARS-CoV-2-associated, whereas depth meant the fraction of total T cells that were SARS-CoV-2-associated. Using the MIRA data, each spike-specific TCR was mapped to the spike region that the TCR reacts to and placed in a CD4 or CD8 class. Log10-transformed breadth and depth values were compared by one-way ANOVA with Sidak's multiple comparisons tests. TCRdb provides this immuneACCESS table in a form limited to in-frame rearrangements. Some clones are lacking; in checked studies, under half of them reflect an unresolved V gene, and why the rest are absent is not known. D and trimming were read from the DNA, whereas the V and J calls and clone size are those reported in that table. The sample table records 70,000 to 85,000 clones; around 86% of these occur just once. The ten biggest clones cover roughly 2.4% of the sample.

The count of this clone is one. It has no known antigen specificity. No base quality information exists; no much larger clone differs at one position. There are 14 amino acids in the CDR3, from cysteine to phenylalanine inclusive. Only the CDR3 part of the read is kept: 42 bases, read in frame from the first base. After removal of 5 bases from V and 7 bases from J, the junction retains 3 bases not matched to a gene. According to the germline V gene (reference sequence), CDR1 reads SEHNR and CDR2 reads FQNEAQ. Overall study results and their limits: Most participants were white British and females outnumbered males, and the authors suggested that clonal diversity may have been underestimated. Reportedly, almost half of the unique spike-specific TCRs recognized epitopes lying outside the regions that are mutated in the B.1.351 and B.1.1.7 variants. Conclusions about previously exposed vaccinees are limited because only 6 or 7 AZD1222 recipients were SARS-CoV-2 seropositive at baseline. After two AZD1222 doses, spike-specific TCR breadth and depth were significantly higher than at day 0 and than in MenACWY recipients. In the small 56-69-year group, the increase in depth fell short of significance, most likely because of low power. Vaccine-associated CD4 TCRs spanned the whole spike protein, with dominant responses in regions 160-218 and 743-854. Because no day 14 peak-response samples were available, repertoires were characterized only after the peak T cell response.

This chain joins TRBV7-9 to TRBJ2-1; the junction holds 12 bases that match TRBD2. The receptor was isolated from an adult in good health. This specimen consisted of peripheral blood, obtained on day 0 of AZD1222 vaccination. The CDR3 protein is CASSPLAGGNEQFF. The DNA sequence is given as TGTGCCAGCAGCCCCCTAGCGGGAGGGAATGAGCAGTTCTTC. Joined to the reference TRBV7-9 and TRBJ2-1 proteins, this CDR3 gives the full variable domain: DTGVSQNPRHKITKRGQNVTFRCDPISEHNRLYWYRQTLGQGPEFLTYFQNEAQLEKSRLLSDRFSAERPKGSFSTLEIQRTEQGDSAMYLCASSPLAGGNEQFFGPGTRLTVL.